Listed below are T cell receptor beta chains from one sample, sequenced in a study of blood T cell repertoires in COVID-19. The method was immunoSEQ multiplex PCR; TCRdb's version includes in-frame clones alone and lacks a portion of them. The sample lists 130,000 to 150,000 clones; roughly three quarters were seen once. The sequencing sample was made of peripheral blood. The receptors derive from a man aged 45-65 years with active or convalescent COVID-19. Each CDR3 is given with its conserved first and last residue. Each record gives: J gene, D gene, V gene, clone size, CDR3 DNA, CDR3 protein. A D gene is named only where the DNA matches it firmly. Clone size is given for some rows only: seen once, a few or many times, or a class if the clone is expanded.

>TRBJ1-5|.|TRBV28|few
TGTGCCAGCAGTTTTGAGGTCGAGCCCCAGCATTTT
CASSFEVEPQHF
>TRBJ1-1|.|TRBV4-1|.
TGCGCCAGCAGCCAAGATGGGGGCCCGGACACTGAAGCTTTCTTT
CASSQDGGPDTEAFF
>TRBJ2-2|.|TRBV10-3|.
TGTGCCATCAGTGCCGGGGGGCATGGCACCGGGGAGCTGTTTTTT
CAISAGGHGTGELFF
>TRBJ2-1|TRBD2|TRBV11-2|.
TGTGCCAGCAGCCTCATAGCGGGAGGGCCGGGTGAGCAGTTCTTC
CASSLIAGGPGEQFF
>TRBJ1-5|TRBD1|TRBV27|few
TGTGCCACCAGGGGGGGGACCCTAAGCAATCAGCCCCAGCATTTT
CATRGGTLSNQPQHF
>TRBJ1-2|TRBD1|TRBV5-4|.
TGTGCCAGCAGCGACAGGGGGGGCTATGGCTACACCTTC
CASSDRGGYGYTF
>TRBJ1-5|.|TRBV9|.
TGTGCCAGCAGCCCAACGGCGGGCGAATATAGCAATCAGCCCCAGCATTTT
CASSPTAGEYSNQPQHF
>TRBJ2-2|.|TRBV10-3|.
TGTGCCATCAGTGAGGCTATGAACGCCGGGGAGCTGTTTTTT
CAISEAMNAGELFF
>TRBJ2-7|.|TRBV23-1|.
TGCGCCAGCAGTCAATCGAAGCATTCCTACGAGCAGTACTTC
CASSQSKHSYEQYF
>TRBJ2-3|.|TRBV5-1|once
TGCGCCAGCAGCTTGTCTGGCAGGGGAGGCACAGATACGCAGTATTTT
CASSLSGRGGTDTQYF
>TRBJ1-5|TRBD1|TRBV27|.
TGTGCCAGCAGTCCCAGGGACAGGGACAATCAGCCCCAGCATTTT
CASSPRDRDNQPQHF
>TRBJ1-5|TRBD1|TRBV24-1|.
TGTGCCACCAGTGATCAACGTGGACAGGGGTACGGACAGCCCCAGCATTTT
CATSDQRGQGYGQPQHF
>TRBJ1-5|.|TRBV18|.
TGTGCCAGCTCCCCCGGGGGGGCGAATAATCAGCCCCAGCATTTT
CASSPGGANNQPQHF
>TRBJ2-7|.|TRBV27|.
TGTGCCAGCAGCCCACCGACAGGCTTCGACGAGCAGTACTTC
CASSPPTGFDEQYF
>TRBJ2-1|.|TRBV2|.
TGTGCCAGCTGGAGTAGCGCCATCCTCGGAGAGCAGTTCTTC
CASWSSAILGEQFF
>TRBJ1-2|.|TRBV30|.
TGTGCCTGGACGGTTAACTATGGCTACACCTTC
CAWTVNYGYTF
>TRBJ1-6|.|TRBV28|.
TGTGCCAGCAGTCAGGGGCGCTCACCCCTCCACTTT
CASSQGRSPLHF
>TRBJ2-3|TRBD2|TRBV27|.
TGTGCCAGCAGTGACGGGACTAGCGGGAGTGGAGATACGCAGTATTTT
CASSDGTSGSGDTQYF
>TRBJ2-3|.|TRBV24-1|.
TGTGCCACCAGTGACTCGGGACACCCCTCCCGCACAGATACGCAGTATTTT
CATSDSGHPSRTDTQYF
>TRBJ1-1|TRBD1|TRBV9|.
TGTGCCAGCAGCGTAGCAGGACAGGGGGCGTCGAACACTGAAGCTTTCTTT
CASSVAGQGASNTEAFF
>TRBJ1-6|.|TRBV28|.
TGTGCCAGCAGTTTATTGGGGCCAGGGGATTCACCCCTCCACTTT
CASSLLGPGDSPLHF
>TRBJ1-1|.|TRBV30|.
TGTGCCGGCAGGCCCCTGGGCAACACTGAAGCTTTCTTT
CAGRPLGNTEAFF
>TRBJ1-1|.|TRBV11-3|.
TGTGCCAGCAGCTTAATTGGGGGGGATGAAGCTTTCTTT
CASSLIGGDEAFF
>TRBJ2-7|.|TRBV2|.
TGTGCCAGCAGTGTTGCTGGTGGGAGCTCCTACGAGCAGTACTTC
CASSVAGGSSYEQYF
>TRBJ2-1|TRBD1|TRBV27|.
TGTGCCAGCAGTTTGACAGGGGGCTGGAATGAGCAGTTCTTC
CASSLTGGWNEQFF
>TRBJ1-4|TRBD1|TRBV3-1/TRBV3-2|.
TGTGCCAGCAGCCAAGGTGGGACAGGGTATGAAAAACTGTTTTTT
CASSQGGTGYEKLFF
>TRBJ1-1|.|TRBV30|.
TGTGCCTCCGGACAGTTGAACACTGAAGCTTTCTTT
CASGQLNTEAFF
>TRBJ2-5|.|TRBV5-1|once
TGCGCCAGCAGCTCTGGCGCCAGGGGAGGGGAGACCCAGTACTTC
CASSSGARGGETQYF
>TRBJ2-7|.|TRBV10-3|.
TGTGCCATCAGTGGGCCCAACAACTACGAGCAGTACTTC
CAISGPNNYEQYF
>TRBJ1-5|.|TRBV30|.
TGTGCCTGGAGTGCACGAGGGGCAGGGGGCAATCAGCCCCAGCATTTT
CAWSARGAGGNQPQHF
>TRBJ2-7|.|TRBV10-3|.
TGTGCCATCAGTGTGGGGGTTGTACAGGGCGAGCAGTACTTC
CAISVGVVQGEQYF
>TRBJ1-1|.|TRBV28|.
TGTGCCAGCAACGGACTGCCTACTATGAACACTGAAGCTTTCTTT
CASNGLPTMNTEAFF
>TRBJ1-6|TRBD1|TRBV5-6|.
TGTGCCAGCAGCACCGGGACAGGGGAATCTTATAATTCACCCCTCCACTTT
CASSTGTGESYNSPLHF
>TRBJ2-7|.|TRBV12-3/TRBV12-4|few
TGTGCCAGCAGTAGGTCCGGGAACGAGCAGTACTTC
CASSRSGNEQYF
>TRBJ1-5|TRBD1|TRBV5-8|.
TGTGCCAGCGGGAGGGACAGGGCGGTGAGCAATCAGCCCCAGCATTTT
CASGRDRAVSNQPQHF
>TRBJ1-1|TRBD1|TRBV27|.
TGTGCCAGCAGTTTATCGCCCTCTTTGACAGGGTCTCTTCCTGAAGCTTTCTTT
CASSLSPSLTGSLPEAFF
>TRBJ2-1|.|TRBV11-3|.
TGTGCCAGCAGCTCCCGAGGGGGTAATGAGCAGTTCTTC
CASSSRGGNEQFF
>TRBJ2-5|.|TRBV5-1|.
TGCGCCAGCAGCTACCGGACAGTTCGCCAAGAGACCCAGTACTTC
CASSYRTVRQETQYF
>TRBJ2-3|.|TRBV11-2|.
TGTGCCAGCAGCTTAGCCCCCCTAACGGATACGCAGTATTTT
CASSLAPLTDTQYF
>TRBJ2-7|TRBD1|TRBV6-5|.
TGTGCCAGCAACAAGGGGGCGGGCTCCTACGAGCAGTACTTC
CASNKGAGSYEQYF
>TRBJ1-4|.|TRBV5-4|.
TGTGCCAGCAGCTTGGGAGGACAGCCTATTTCTAATGAAAAACTGTTTTTT
CASSLGGQPISNEKLFF
>TRBJ2-7|TRBD1|TRBV6-5|.
TGTGCCAGCAGATTTAGGACAGGGGTCTACGAGCAGTACTTC
CASRFRTGVYEQYF
>TRBJ1-5|TRBD1|TRBV19|.
TGTGCCAGTAGTATAGTCCAGGGGGGCAATCAGCCCCAGCATTTT
CASSIVQGGNQPQHF
>TRBJ2-1|TRBD2|TRBV5-6|.
TGTGCCAGCAGCTTGGGACTAGCGTTGGGGAATGAGCAGTTCTTC
CASSLGLALGNEQFF
>TRBJ2-7|.|TRBV19|.
TGTGCCAGTAGTCCACGACCGGGACTCTTCTACGAGCAGTACTTC
CASSPRPGLFYEQYF
>TRBJ2-2|.|TRBV3-1/TRBV3-2|.
TGTGCCAGCAGGAGAGACAGCGTAACGAACACCGGGGAGCTGTTTTTT
CASRRDSVTNTGELFF
>TRBJ2-7|TRBD2|TRBV2|.
TGTGCCAGCAGTGAGGTTCTAGCGGGAGGGTACGAGCAGTACTTC
CASSEVLAGGYEQYF
>TRBJ2-7|TRBD2|TRBV5-1|.
TGCGCCAGCAGCTCCCTTGGAGCGGGAGGCCACGAGCAGTACTTC
CASSSLGAGGHEQYF
>TRBJ2-1|.|TRBV4-1|.
TGCGCCAGCAGCCAAGATCCAACTTTCCCCTCCTACAATGAGCAGTTCTTC
CASSQDPTFPSYNEQFF
>TRBJ2-5|.|TRBV5-1|.
TGCGCCAGCAGCCCTTCCGGGACTCGAGAGACCCAGTACTTC
CASSPSGTRETQYF
>TRBJ2-7|TRBD2|TRBV5-1|.
TGCGCCACCTCTAGCGGGAGCGGGTACGAGCAGTACTTC
CATSSGSGYEQYF
>TRBJ1-3|TRBD1|TRBV7-2|.
TGTGCCAGCAGCCCCGGGACAGGAGCGAGGGGAAACACCATATATTTT
CASSPGTGARGNTIYF
>TRBJ2-1|TRBD1|TRBV5-1|.
TGCGCCAGCAGCCCGGGACAGGGGGCGTGGGGTGAGCAGTTCTTC
CASSPGQGAWGEQFF
>TRBJ2-3|TRBD1|TRBV5-1|.
TGCGCCAGCAGCTCCCGGGACAGGACATTCACAGATACGCAGTATTTT
CASSSRDRTFTDTQYF
>TRBJ1-2|.|TRBV27|.
TGTGCCAGCAGTTTCGCTGGGGGGGTTGAAAAGGATGGCTACACCTTC
CASSFAGGVEKDGYTF